Following are 8 T cell receptor beta chains from one sample sequenced in a study of siplizumab effects on memory and regulatory T cells (dated by TCRdb to between 2018 and 2021). Library preparation used the immunoSEQ multiplex PCR assay. The clones in this table, taken by TCRdb from immuneACCESS, are in-frame only. Not every clone is retained; where verified, under half of the shortfall comes from an unresolved V gene, and the cause of the rest is unknown. The sample has some 100,000 clones on record, 80% to 95% of them singletons. Of the sample, 5.5% to 7.5% falls within the top ten clones. The sequenced sample was CD8+ T cells sorted from blood. Receptors originate from a human donor in good health.

The V gene is TRBV11-1, the J gene TRBJ2-1, with TRBD2 matching over 11 bases. Germline trimming cut 5 bases from V and 4 bases from J; bases unmatched to any gene: 7. The CDR3 is 16 residues long. Germline loops: CDR1 SGHAT, CDR2 FQDESV (reference sequence). The CDR3 DNA reads as TGTGCCAGCAGCCAACGCCCTAGCGGGAGGTACAATGAGCAGTTCTTC. This encodes CASSQRPSGRYNEQFF.

The V call is TRBV18, the J call TRBJ1-5; 9 nucleotides line up with TRBD1. CDR1 is KGHSH and CDR2 is LQKENI in the germline V gene. CDR3 size: 18 residues. After removal of 3 bases from V and 0 bases from J, the junction contained 9 bases not matched to a gene. The CDR3 nucleotides read TGTGCCAGCTCACCGGAGATACAGGGGGCTCTTAGCAATCAGCCCCAGCATTTT. Translating it yields CASSPEIQGALSNQPQHF. The full variable domain, with the rest looked up from reference TRBV18 and TRBJ1-5, is NAGVMQNPRHLVRRRGQEARLRCSPMKGHSHVYWYRQLPEEGLKFMVYLQKENIIDESGMPKERFSAEFPKEGPSILRIQQVVRGDSAAYFCASSPEIQGALSNQPQHFGDGTRLSIL.

Here the CDR3 DNA reads TGTGCCAGCAGTTTCACAGAGTATCAGCCCCAGCATTTT. This codes for CASSFTEYQPQHF. The chain combines TRBV27 with TRBJ1-5, with D unclear. CDR3 length: 13 amino acids. V lost 3 bases and J 5 bases, leaving 8 bases between the germline ends. Germline values: CDR1 MNHEY, CDR2 SMNVEV (reference sequence).

The rearrangement links TRBV11-3 to TRBJ1-1; 8 nucleotides align to TRBD1. Trimming took 5 bases from V and 5 from J; bases not matched to a gene: 4. The CDR3 length is 13 residues. Germline-derived CDR1 and CDR2 are SGHNT and YENEEA. In DNA form, the CDR3 reads TGTGCCAGCAGCGAACAGGGGGAAACTGAAGCTTTCTTT. Amino acids: CASSEQGETEAFF.

V usage is TRBV20-1 and J usage is TRBJ1-2; D is undetermined. The germline V gene has CDR1 DFQATT and CDR2 SNEGSKA (reference sequence). Trimming shortened V by 6 bases and J by 4 bases, and 9 bases separated the two germline ends. CDR3 size: 11 residues. CDR3 residues: CSALGSYGYTF. CDR3 DNA: TGCAGTGCCTTAGGCAGCTATGGCTACACCTTC.

The CDR3 reads CASSYDRGNEQFF. The CDR3 nucleotides read TGTGCCAGCAGTTACGACAGGGGCAATGAGCAGTTCTTC. The chain carries TRBV6-6 and TRBJ2-1; TRBD1 agrees at 8 bases. Germline values: CDR1 MNHNY, CDR2 SVGAGI (reference sequence). V was clipped by 2 bases and J by 6 bases; unmatched bases: 0. There are 13 residues in the CDR3.

The chain carries TRBV25-1 and TRBJ1-6, with TRBD1 as a possible D gene (6 bases). Germline V gene data show CDR1 as MGHDK and CDR2 as SYGVNS. This CDR3 has 15 residues. V lost 2 bases and J lost 5, with 10 bases in between. This CDR3 is CASSEEAGDNSPLHF. The CDR3 nucleotides read TGTGCCAGCAGTGAAGAGGCAGGGGATAATTCACCCCTCCACTTT.

The chain combines TRBV4-1 with TRBJ1-6; the D gene is possibly TRBD1 (5 bases). V lost 0 bases and J 7 bases, leaving 10 bases between the germline ends. The CDR3 covers 15 residues. Germline CDR1 reads MGHRA; CDR2 reads YSYEKL. CDR3 sequence: CASSQDGAHNSPLHF. The DNA of the CDR3 is TGCGCCAGCAGCCAAGATGGGGCCCACAATTCACCCCTCCACTTT.